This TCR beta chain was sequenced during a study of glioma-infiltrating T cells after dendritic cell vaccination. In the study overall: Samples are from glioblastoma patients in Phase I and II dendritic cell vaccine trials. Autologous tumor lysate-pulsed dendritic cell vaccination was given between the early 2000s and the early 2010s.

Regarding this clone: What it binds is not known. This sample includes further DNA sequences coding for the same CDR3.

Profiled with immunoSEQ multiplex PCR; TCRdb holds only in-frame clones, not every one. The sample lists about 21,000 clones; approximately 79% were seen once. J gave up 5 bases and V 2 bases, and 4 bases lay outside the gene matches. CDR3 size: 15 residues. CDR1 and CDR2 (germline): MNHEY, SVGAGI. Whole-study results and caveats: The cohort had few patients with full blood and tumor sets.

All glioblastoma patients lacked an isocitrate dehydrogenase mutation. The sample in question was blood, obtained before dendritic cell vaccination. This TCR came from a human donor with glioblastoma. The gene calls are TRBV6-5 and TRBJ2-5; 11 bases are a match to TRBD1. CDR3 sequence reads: CASSYGTGGRETQYF. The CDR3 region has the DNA TGTGCCAGCAGTTACGGGACAGGGGGGCGGGAGACCCAGTACTTC.